The 20 T cell receptor beta chains presented below share a single source sample, sequenced in a study of cytomegalovirus exposure and HLA in healthy donors. The PCR was carried out with 60 Vbeta primers and 13 Jbeta primers. Assay used: immunoSEQ multiplex PCR; TCRdb lists only in-frame clones, some missing. The sample has 150,000 to 200,000 clones; about four fifths are singletons. The sequencing input was PBMCs. The receptors originated from a man aged 30 to 45 in good health and CMV-seropositive.

The V and J genes are TRBV9 and TRBJ1-4, with a weak D call TRBD1 (5 bases). This CDR3 spans 14 amino acids. Per germline, CDR1 SGDLS and CDR2 YYNGEE. Trimming pared 0 bases from V and 5 bases from J, leaving 8 bases between. The chain's CDR3 is CASSVGQRNEKLFF. DNA of the CDR3: TGTGCCAGCAGCGTAGGACAGAGAAATGAAAAACTGTTTTTT. The complete variable domain, with remaining parts taken from reference TRBV9 and TRBJ1-4, reads DSGVTQTPKHLITATGQRVTLRCSPRSGDLSVYWYQQSLDQGLQFLIQYYNGEERAKGNILERFSAQQFPDLHSELNLSSLELGDSALYFCASSVGQRNEKLFFGSGTQLSVL.

This clone was picked up a small number of times. The DNA for the CDR3 is TGTGCCAGCAGTTTATCCCGGACAGCGAACTATGGCTACACCTTC. Its protein is CASSLSRTANYGYTF. The rearrangement joins TRBV27 to TRBJ1-2; possible D gene TRBD1, 6 bases. Trimming took 0 bases from V and 2 from J, leaving 10 bases between them. The CDR3 is made up of 15 amino acids. In germline, CDR1 is MNHEY, CDR2 SMNVEV (reference sequence).

The gene calls are TRBV9 and TRBJ2-3, with 9 bases matching TRBD2. The germline CDR1 and CDR2 sequences are SGDLS and YYNGEE. The CDR3 covers 15 residues. V lost 4 bases, J lost 6 bases, and 9 bases stayed unmatched. The CDR3 reads CASSLGTSNGDTQYF. In DNA, the CDR3 is TGTGCCAGCAGCCTTGGGACTAGCAATGGGGATACGCAGTATTTT.

This sequence joins TRBV25-1 and TRBJ2-3, with 7 bases that match TRBD2. In germline, CDR1 is MGHDK, CDR2 SYGVNS. The CDR3 sequence is 15 residues long. The V and J ends lost 2 bases and 3 bases, in that order; junction bases with no gene match: 5. Written as DNA, the CDR3 is TGTGCCAGCAGTGAACGAGCGGGAAAAACAGATACGCAGTATTTT. This sequence encodes CASSERAGKTDTQYF. Full variable domain (outside the CDR3, taken from reference TRBV25-1 and TRBJ2-3): EADIYQTPRYLVIGTGKKITLECSQTMGHDKMYWYQQDPGMELHLIHYSYGVNSTEKGDLSSESTVSRIRTEHFPLTLESARPSHTSQYLCASSERAGKTDTQYFGPGTRLTVL.

The CDR3 region is CASTPLSYEQYF. Written as DNA, the CDR3 is TGTGCCAGCACCCCCCTTTCCTACGAGCAGTACTTC. The rearrangement uses TRBV2 and TRBJ2-7, with D unclear. V lost 7 bases and J lost 1, with 8 bases in between. This CDR3 spans 12 amino acids. CDR1 and CDR2 (germline): SNHLY, FYNNEI.

The V and J genes are TRBV6-5 and TRBJ2-7; D is uncertain. The CDR3 is 14 residues long. From germline, CDR1 is MNHEY and CDR2 SVGAGI. Trimming removed 6 bases from V and 1 base from J, with 13 bases in between. The CDR3 nucleotides are TGTGCCAGCAGCCCCCTCTGGGCGTCCTACGAGCAGTACTTC. Amino acid sequence: CASSPLWASYEQYF.

The chain combines TRBV7-6 with TRBJ2-5, with D possibly TRBD2 on 5 matching bases. The CDR3 consists of 15 residues. Trimming took off 1 base at V and 1 base at J, with 10 bases between the two ends. Per the germline V gene, CDR1 is SGHVS and CDR2 is FNYEAQ. DNA of the CDR3: TGTGCCAGCAGCTTAGACAGAGCGGCCCAAGAGACCCAGTACTTC. This gives the protein CASSLDRAAQETQYF.

The chain joins TRBV9 to TRBJ2-3; possible D gene TRBD1, 6 bases. Per germline, CDR1 SGDLS and CDR2 YYNGEE. The V end lost 4 bases, the J end lost 4 bases, and 13 bases lay between the germline ends. This CDR3 region has 14 residues. CDR3 coding DNA: TGTGCCAGCAGCATTAGTAACAGGGCAGATACGCAGTATTTT. Amino acids: CASSISNRADTQYF.

V is TRBV6-6 and J is TRBJ2-7; 10 bases match TRBD1. Germline V gives CDR1 MNHNY, CDR2 SVGAGI (reference sequence). The CDR3 contains 15 residues. Unmatched junction bases numbered 8, after V lost 7 bases and J lost 2 bases. DNA of the CDR3: TGTGCCAGCACGACGAGACAGGGGGCGGCCTACGAGCAGTACTTC. Residues: CASTTRQGAAYEQYF.

This chain connects TRBV11-2 to TRBJ2-3; D remains unclear. This CDR3 has 12 amino acids. Germline V gives CDR1 SGHAT, CDR2 FQNNGV. The V end lost 6 bases, the J end lost 6 bases, and 10 bases lay between the germline ends. The CDR3 region has the DNA TGTGCCAGCAGACCCGCAGCGGATACGCAGTATTTT. It codes for CASRPAADTQYF.

The rearrangement links TRBV7-9 to TRBJ2-3; tentatively, D is TRBD1 (5 bases). V lost 4 bases, J lost 5 bases, and 19 bases lay in between. In germline, CDR1 is SEHNR, CDR2 FQNEAQ (reference sequence). This CDR3 spans 16 amino acids. CDR3 DNA sequence: TGTGCCAGCAGCTCTATCTTATGGGGCCTTGGAGATACGCAGTATTTT. This gives the protein CASSSILWGLGDTQYF.

The chain uses TRBV6-5 and TRBJ1-2, with D possibly TRBD1 on 6 matching bases. Germline V gene data show CDR1 as MNHEY and CDR2 as SVGAGI. This CDR3 comprises 13 residues. V was shortened by 6 bases and J by 7 bases, with 15 bases between the two germline ends. In nucleotides, the CDR3 is TGTGCCAGCAGACTAACAGGGAGCGCTGGCTACACCTTC. It encodes CASRLTGSAGYTF.

The J gene is TRBJ2-7, the V gene TRBV7-9; a weak D match, TRBD1 (5 bases). Deletions cut 3 bases from V and 5 bases from J, with 14 bases between. Germline values: CDR1 SEHNR, CDR2 FQNEAQ (reference sequence). This CDR3 is 14 amino acids long. This CDR3 is CASSFSRAPDEQYF. The CDR3 DNA is TGTGCCAGCAGCTTCTCCAGGGCGCCGGACGAGCAGTACTTC. The variable domain in full, completed from reference TRBV7-9 and TRBJ2-7, reads DTGVSQNPRHKITKRGQNVTFRCDPISEHNRLYWYRQTLGQGPEFLTYFQNEAQLEKSRLLSDRFSAERPKGSFSTLEIQRTEQGDSAMYLCASSFSRAPDEQYFGPGTRLTVT.

This clone was seen more than once but under ten times. CDR3 protein: CASSSATGTGYEQYF. The CDR3, as DNA: TGCGCCAGCAGCTCCGCCACAGGGACGGGCTACGAGCAGTACTTC. V usage is TRBV5-1 and J usage is TRBJ2-7, with a tentative D call TRBD1 (6 bases). V lost 3 bases and J 3 bases, leaving 16 bases between the germline ends. From germline, CDR1 is SGHRS and CDR2 YFSETQ. The CDR3 length is 15 residues. The full variable domain, rest sourced from reference TRBV5-1 and TRBJ2-7, is KAGVTQTPRYLIKTRGQQVTLSCSPISGHRSVSWYQQTPGQGLQFLFEYFSETQRNKGNFPGRFSGRQFSNSRSEMNVSTLELGDSALYLCASSSATGTGYEQYFGPGTRLTVT.

This chain uses TRBV9 with TRBJ2-7, with D possibly matching TRBD2 (6 bases). CDR3 length: 17 residues. The germline CDR1 and CDR2 sequences are SGDLS and YYNGEE. V was cut by 0 bases and J by 5 bases, with 21 bases left in between. The CDR3 protein is CASSVGPTTRGNDEQYF. CDR3 bases: TGTGCCAGCAGCGTAGGCCCAACTACACGCGGGAACGACGAGCAGTACTTC. The complete variable domain, with remaining parts taken from reference TRBV9 and TRBJ2-7, reads DSGVTQTPKHLITATGQRVTLRCSPRSGDLSVYWYQQSLDQGLQFLIQYYNGEERAKGNILERFSAQQFPDLHSELNLSSLELGDSALYFCASSVGPTTRGNDEQYFGPGTRLTVT.

The CDR3 loop is CASSFAGTGGIGETQYF. The CDR3 coding sequence is TGCGCCAGCAGCTTCGCCGGGACAGGGGGCATTGGGGAGACCCAGTACTTC. This chain connects TRBV5-1 to TRBJ2-5, with 12 bases aligning to TRBD1. Per germline, CDR1 SGHRS and CDR2 YFSETQ. Trimming cost V 2 bases and J 5 bases; bases outside gene matches: 10. The CDR3 contains 17 residues.

The V gene is TRBV19, the J gene TRBJ1-4; 8 bases are a match to TRBD1. The V gene end was trimmed by 6 bases and the J gene end by 5 bases; junction bases not matched to a gene: 5. The CDR3 is 14 amino acids. Looked up from germline, CDR1 is LNHDA and CDR2 is SQIVND (reference sequence). The CDR3 region has the DNA TGTGCCAGTAGGAGGACAGGGAAGAATGAAAAACTGTTTTTT. Protein product: CASRRTGKNEKLFF. The whole variable domain, remainder taken from reference TRBV19 and TRBJ1-4, is DGGITQSPKYLFRKEGQNVTLSCEQNLNHDAMYWYRQDPGQGLRLIYYSQIVNDFQKGDIAEGYSVSREKKESFPLTVTSAQKNPTAFYLCASRRTGKNEKLFFGSGTQLSVL.

This clone was picked up a small number of times. The gene calls are TRBV2 and TRBJ2-3; D gene ambiguous. V lost 7 bases and J 6 bases, leaving 11 bases between the germline ends. Per germline, CDR1 SNHLY and CDR2 FYNNEI. The CDR3 contains 12 residues. The CDR3 loop is CASNRYRDTQYF. DNA for the CDR3: TGTGCCAGCAACCGCTACCGCGATACGCAGTATTTT.

This chain uses TRBV4-3 with TRBJ1-1, with 9 bases aligning to TRBD1. Germline V gene sequence: CDR1 LGHNA, CDR2 YSLEER. The CDR3 is made up of 19 amino acids. The J segment lost 7 bases and the V segment lost 4 bases, leaving 22 bases of the junction unmatched. CDR3 loop: CASSPLPPGQGAGTDEAFF. Written as DNA, the CDR3 is TGCGCCAGCAGCCCACTACCACCGGGACAGGGAGCTGGTACTGATGAAGCTTTCTTT.

This clone has just one count. The rearrangement uses TRBV5-4 and TRBJ2-1; 13 nucleotides align to TRBD2. This CDR3 comprises 16 residues. From germline, CDR1 is SGHNT and CDR2 YYREEE (reference sequence). Trimming removed 4 bases from V and 4 bases from J; junction bases left unmatched: 5. The CDR3 DNA reads as TGTGCCAGCAGCACCCAGGGACTAGCGGGATACAATGAGCAGTTCTTC. Its protein is CASSTQGLAGYNEQFF.